This T cell receptor (beta chain) was identified in a study of T cell responses to AZD1222 COVID-19 vaccine. The V end lost 2 bases, the J end lost 0 bases, and 14 bases lay between the germline ends. The CDR3 contains 16 residues. Germline V gene sequence: CDR1 KGHSH, CDR2 LQKENI. To note about this clone: Its antigen is still unknown.

The data were produced by immunoSEQ multiplex PCR, yet TCRdb's version contains in-frame clones alone and is incomplete. The sample records 130,000 to 150,000 clones, over 80% being singletons. Pooled together were second doses at about 4 or about 12 weeks. Findings and caveats of the study: The donors showed a predominance of white British ancestry and of females, with possible underestimation of clonal diversity. Repertoire sampling was restricted to post-peak T cell response timepoints. Nearly half of unique spike-specific TCRs reportedly avoided B.1.351 and B.1.1.7 mutated regions.

Sequences were derived from peripheral blood, sampled 28 days after the second AZD1222 dose. This TCR came from an adult who received the AZD1222 COVID-19 vaccine. V gene TRBV18 combines with J gene TRBJ2-7, with D tentatively TRBD1 or TRBD2 (5 bases each). This CDR3 reads CASSPRGASSSYEQYF. The CDR3 DNA sequence: TGTGCCAGCTCACCAAGAGGGGCTTCGAGCTCCTACGAGCAGTACTTC.